These 9 T cell receptor beta chains came from one sample sequenced in a study of OX40 agonist ivuxolimab in advanced cancers. Profiling relied on immunoSEQ multiplex PCR, and the TCRdb table lists in-frame clones only, not all of them. The sample carries fewer than 30,000 clones, less than 90% recorded once. Sequenced here: CD4+ or CD8+ T cells sorted from blood, sampled in a trial of the OX40 agonist ivuxolimab. The receptors here all came from an adult with an advanced solid tumor such as melanoma, head and neck, liver or kidney cancer.

The chain links TRBV2 to TRBJ2-1; possibly TRBD1 for D (6 bases). The germline CDR1 and CDR2 sequences are SNHLY and FYNNEI. The CDR3 extends over 12 amino acids. V was cut by 6 bases and J by 10 bases, with 13 bases left in between. Here the CDR3 DNA reads TGTGCCAGCAGGAGCCCTGGGGGCGAGCAGTTCTTC. This gives the protein CASRSPGGEQFF.

The gene calls are TRBV30 and TRBJ2-7, with D possibly being TRBD2 (6 bases). Between the trimmed V and J ends, which lost 5 bases and 0 bases, there was a span of 8 bases. Germline CDR1 is GTSNPN and CDR2 is SVGIG (reference sequence). The CDR3 length is 12 residues. Here the CDR3 DNA reads TGTGCCTGGGGCGGGGCCTCCTACGAGCAGTACTTC. Translating it yields CAWGGASYEQYF. The variable domain in full, with the rest retrieved from reference TRBV30 and TRBJ2-7, is SQTIHQWPATLVQPVGSPLSLECTVEGTSNPNLYWYRQAAGRGLQLLFYSVGIGQISSEVPQNLSASRPQDRQFILSSKKLLLSDSGFYLCAWGGASYEQYFGPGTRLTVT.

The CDR3 nucleotides are TGTGCCAGCTCACAGGCTAGTACCTACGAGCAGTACTTC. Translated: CASSQASTYEQYF. The chain combines TRBV18 with TRBJ2-7; no reliable D call. Trimming left V 4 bases short and J 2 bases short, with 9 bases between. This CDR3 is built from 13 residues. Germline values: CDR1 KGHSH, CDR2 LQKENI.

This chain links TRBV29-1 with TRBJ1-2; no clear D. CDR3 length: 11 residues. CDR1 is SQVTM, CDR2 ANQGSEA, per germline. The ends were cut back, 4 bases at V and 3 bases at J, with 6 bases in the middle. CDR3 residues: CSVGSDYGYTF. CDR3 DNA: TGCAGCGTTGGAAGTGACTATGGCTACACCTTC.

Notes on this clone: The junction does not match germline at one end; this may be a read error. V usage is TRBV5-4 and J usage is TRBJ2-7; a possible D gene is TRBD2 (6 bases). This CDR3 is 16 amino acids long. From germline, CDR1 is SGHNT and CDR2 YYREEE (reference sequence). CDR3 protein: CASSPGGTLRSYEQYF. The CDR3 nucleotides read TGCGCCAGCAGCCCCGGCGGGACTCTAAGAAGCTACGAGCAGTACTTC. The full variable domain, completed using reference TRBV5-4 and TRBJ2-7, is ETGVTQSPTHLIKTRGQQVTLRCSSQSGHNTVSWYQQALGQGPQFIFQYYREEENGRGNFPPRFSGLQFPNYSSELNVNALELDDSALYLCASSPGGTLRSYEQYFGPGTRLTVT.

The rearrangement links TRBV6-1 to TRBJ1-2, with TRBD1 matching over 9 bases. The CDR3 consists of 15 residues. Germline V gene lookup returns CDR1 MNHNS and CDR2 SASEGT. After removal of 2 bases from V and 2 bases from J, the junction contained 3 bases not matched to a gene. Here the CDR3 DNA reads TGTGCCAGCAGTGAACCCGGACAGGGGAACTATGGCTACACCTTC. Translation: CASSEPGQGNYGYTF.

V is TRBV30 and J is TRBJ2-5; D uncertain. The V and J ends lost 4 bases and 0 bases respectively, with 6 bases between them. Germline V gene sequence: CDR1 GTSNPN, CDR2 SVGIG (reference sequence). The length of the CDR3 is 12 residues. CDR3 loop: CAWTGDQETQYF. The CDR3 region has the DNA TGTGCCTGGACTGGGGACCAAGAGACCCAGTACTTC.

This sequence joins TRBV27 and TRBJ1-6, with D possibly TRBD1 on 5 matching bases. The germline V gene encodes CDR1 MNHEY and CDR2 SMNVEV (reference sequence). V dropped 10 bases and J dropped 9 bases, with 16 bases sitting between them. This CDR3 has 13 residues. The CDR3 nucleotides read TGTGCCACGTCCGGCAGGGTCTTTTCACCCCTCCACTTT. Translated, it gives CATSGRVFSPLHF.

The CDR3 bases are TGTGCCAGCAGTGATCTGGGACAGAGCACAGATACGCAGTATTTT. Encoded protein: CASSDLGQSTDTQYF. This chain links TRBV2 with TRBJ2-3; 7 bases match TRBD1. The CDR3 has 15 residues. V gave up 3 bases and J gave up 0 bases; unmatched junction bases: 3. Germline-derived CDR1 and CDR2 are SNHLY and FYNNEI.